The rows below give T cell receptor beta chains drawn from one sample of a study of blood T cell repertoires in COVID-19. Some clones are missing from TCRdb's copy, which holds only in-frame ones; the method was immunoSEQ multiplex PCR. The sample has approximately 180,000 clones; approximately 78% are singletons. Sequenced: PBMCs or T cells enriched from blood (not recorded which). The source of these receptors is a woman aged 50 to 60 who had recovered from COVID-19. Each CDR3 is given with its conserved first and last residue. Each record gives: D gene, clone size, J gene, V gene, CDR3 DNA, CDR3 protein. The D gene is left open where the match is weak. The size of a clone is reported for some rows only, either as once, few or many, or as a class for expanded clones.

>TRBD2|NA|TRBJ2-5|TRBV19
TGTGCCAGTAGGCCTAGCGGGACTGAGACCCAGTACTTC
CASRPSGTETQYF
>TRBD2|few|TRBJ2-1|TRBV30
TGTGCCTGGAGTCCTTCCGGGAGGGCTCGGTTTTTCAATGAGCAGTTCTTC
CAWSPSGRARFFNEQFF
>TRBD1|NA|TRBJ2-2|TRBV7-9
TGTGCCAGCAGTTCCGGACAGGGGGCGACCACCGGGGAGCTGTTTTTT
CASSSGQGATTGELFF
>NA|NA|TRBJ2-1|TRBV7-2
TGTGCCAGCAGCTCGACGGGACACGGGAACAATGAGCAGTTCTTC
CASSSTGHGNNEQFF
>NA|NA|TRBJ2-5|TRBV11-2
TGTGCCAGCAGCTCAGCCCGGGGGACAGTACAAGAGACCCAGTACTTC
CASSSARGTVQETQYF
>NA|NA|TRBJ1-1|TRBV30
TGTGCCTGGAGTCTGGGGGGAGGGAACACTGAAGCTTTCTTT
CAWSLGGGNTEAFF
>NA|NA|TRBJ2-7|TRBV29-1
TGCAGCGTTGAACTCCGTGAGGGCGGGTACGAGCAGTACTTC
CSVELREGGYEQYF
>TRBD1|NA|TRBJ1-2|TRBV28
TGTGCCACCGTCCCGACCCGGATTAGAGGACAGGGCAACACCTTC
CATVPTRIRGQGNTF
>NA|NA|TRBJ1-3|TRBV28
TGTGCCAGCAGTTTGGGGGGAGGTTATTCTGGAAACACCATATATTTT
CASSLGGGYSGNTIYF
>NA|few|TRBJ2-5|TRBV27
TGTGCCAGCAGTTTACGCGAGAAGGAGACCCAGTACTTC
CASSLREKETQYF
>TRBD1|NA|TRBJ1-3|TRBV9
TGTGCCAGCAGCGAGGGGACAGTCAAAGGAAACACCATATATTTT
CASSEGTVKGNTIYF
>TRBD1|few|TRBJ1-2|TRBV27
TGTGCCAGCAGTTTTTGGGGCAGACAGGGGGATGGCTACACCTTC
CASSFWGRQGDGYTF
>TRBD2|NA|TRBJ2-1|TRBV29-1
TGCAGCGGGGTGACTGGGACTAGCGGATACAATGAGCAGTTCTTC
CSGVTGTSGYNEQFF
>TRBD1|NA|TRBJ1-5|TRBV19
TGTGCCACATCCGGGGCAGGGGGCAGGAGTCAGCCCCAGCATTTT
CATSGAGGRSQPQHF
>TRBD2|NA|TRBJ2-1|TRBV7-2
TGTGCCAGCAGCTCCCGTCGACGGGGGACTAGCGGCCCCAATGAGCAGTTCTTC
CASSSRRRGTSGPNEQFF
>TRBD2|NA|TRBJ2-7|TRBV4-1
TGCGCCAGCAGCCAAGATAGCGCGGGGGGCTACGAGCAGTACTTC
CASSQDSAGGYEQYF
>TRBD1|NA|TRBJ1-2|TRBV4-2
TGTGCCAGCAGCCAAGATCAAGGGACAGGCTATGGCTACACCTTC
CASSQDQGTGYGYTF
>NA|NA|TRBJ2-2|TRBV7-6
TGTGCCAGCAGCTTAGAAAGTCGGGGTATCGCCGGGGAGCTGTTTTTT
CASSLESRGIAGELFF
>TRBD1|NA|TRBJ2-2|TRBV18
TGTGCCAGCTCACCACCGGGACAGGGGGCGCGGACCGGGGAGCTGTTTTTT
CASSPPGQGARTGELFF
>TRBD1|NA|TRBJ2-5|TRBV27
TGTGCCAGCAGCTCTGGGACAGGGATACAGACCCAGTACTTC
CASSSGTGIQTQYF
>NA|NA|TRBJ2-7|TRBV9
TGTGCCAGCAGCGTAGCCAGGGGAGACGAGCAGTACTTC
CASSVARGDEQYF
>TRBD2|NA|TRBJ2-1|TRBV7-9
TGTGCCAGCAGCTCGAGCGGGAGGGTTGAAGAGCAGTTCTTC
CASSSSGRVEEQFF
>NA|NA|TRBJ1-1|TRBV15
TGTGCCACCAGCAGAGGGAACAGGAACACTGAAGCTTTCTTT
CATSRGNRNTEAFF
>NA|once|TRBJ2-1|TRBV7-9
TGTGCCAGCAGCTTAGACACAGACAATGAGCAGTTCTTC
CASSLDTDNEQFF
>NA|NA|TRBJ2-1|TRBV3-1/TRBV3-2
TGTGCCAGCAGCCCTTGGGCGGGCCAAGCCTACAATGAGCAGTTCTTC
CASSPWAGQAYNEQFF
>TRBD1|NA|TRBJ1-1|TRBV28
TGTGCCAGCAGTCCTACCGGGACAGGGAATCACGAAGCTTTCTTT
CASSPTGTGNHEAFF
>NA|NA|TRBJ1-2|TRBV20-1
TGCAGTGTTCCGGGACAATATGGCTACACCTTC
CSVPGQYGYTF
>TRBD2|NA|TRBJ2-1|TRBV5-4
TGTGCCAGCAGCCCAGGGACTAGCCGAGACAATGAGCAGTTCTTC
CASSPGTSRDNEQFF
>NA|NA|TRBJ1-6|TRBV28
TGTGCCAGCAAAACAGGGAGTTCACCCCTCCACTTT
CASKTGSSPLHF
>TRBD2|NA|TRBJ2-3|TRBV25-1
TGTGCCAGCAGTCCACCGCGGGAGCCAGATACGCAGTATTTT
CASSPPREPDTQYF
>NA|NA|TRBJ2-1|TRBV27
TGTGCCAGCAGTTGGGGTGGGCTAGCTACCAATGAGCAGTTCTTC
CASSWGGLATNEQFF
>TRBD1|NA|TRBJ1-5|TRBV11-2
TGTGCCAGCAGTGGACAGGGCGGCAATCAGCCCCAGCATTTT
CASSGQGGNQPQHF
>NA|NA|TRBJ1-4|TRBV27
TGTGCCAGCAGTCGACTTGGGGCAGGGCTCGGCGAAAAACTGTTTTTT
CASSRLGAGLGEKLFF
>TRBD2|once|TRBJ2-7|TRBV4-3
TGCGCCAGCAGCCAAGAGGGAATTAGCGGGAGCTACGAGCAGTACTTC
CASSQEGISGSYEQYF
>NA|few|TRBJ1-5|TRBV19
TGTGCCAGTAGTACCCGCCGTATGGGGGCCCAAATCCAGCCCCAGCATTTT
CASSTRRMGAQIQPQHF
>NA|NA|TRBJ2-7|TRBV6-5
TGTGCCAGCAGTTTACAGGCCTCGTACGAGCAGTACTTC
CASSLQASYEQYF
>TRBD2|few|TRBJ2-5|TRBV11-2
TGTGCCAGCAGCTTAGAATGGGGATTACTAGCGTCCCAGTACTTC
CASSLEWGLLASQYF
>NA|NA|TRBJ1-3|TRBV3-1/TRBV3-2
TGTGCCAGCAGCCAAGATCCCTCTTCTGGAAACACCATATATTTT
CASSQDPSSGNTIYF
>NA|NA|TRBJ1-1|TRBV7-9
TGTGCCAGTATGCGTACGGGGACTGAAGCTTTCTTT
CASMRTGTEAFF
>NA|few|TRBJ2-7|TRBV7-6
TGTGCCAGCAGTCCCGGGGAGTACGAGCAGTACTTC
CASSPGEYEQYF
>NA|NA|TRBJ2-2|TRBV7-8
TGTGCCAGCAGCGCCAGGGGATTCACCGGGGAGCTGTTTTTT
CASSARGFTGELFF
>TRBD2|NA|TRBJ2-1|TRBV28
TGTGCCAGTCTCCGACTAGCGGGGGGTGAGCAGTTCTTC
CASLRLAGGEQFF
>NA|NA|TRBJ1-1|TRBV5-4
TGTGCCAGCAGCTTGGGGACTCACACTGAAGCTTTCTTT
CASSLGTHTEAFF
>NA|NA|TRBJ2-2|TRBV7-3
TGTGCCAGCAGCCCCGGAGCTCGGTACACCGGGGAGCTGTTTTTT
CASSPGARYTGELFF
>TRBD1|few|TRBJ1-5|TRBV19
TGTGCCAGTAGTCTGTCCGGGACAGTTAGCAATCAGCCCCAGCATTTT
CASSLSGTVSNQPQHF
>NA|NA|TRBJ1-6|TRBV19
TGTGCCAGTAGTCAAACCCAGGGGAGCTCCTATAATTCACCCCTCCACTTT
CASSQTQGSSYNSPLHF
>NA|NA|TRBJ1-5|TRBV3-1/TRBV3-2
TGTGCCAGCAGCCAAGATCTCCAGGGCCTCAGACCCCAGCATTTT
CASSQDLQGLRPQHF
>NA|NA|TRBJ1-5|TRBV27
TGTGCCAGCAGTCCCCCTCCTCATGGGGGGGCGCGGAATCAGCCCCAGCATTTT
CASSPPPHGGARNQPQHF
>NA|NA|TRBJ2-7|TRBV7-9
TGTGCCAGCAGCTTAAACAGGGCCCCCTACGAGCAGTACTTC
CASSLNRAPYEQYF
>NA|NA|TRBJ2-5|TRBV6-2/TRBV6-3
TGTGCCAGCAGTTACATCGGGACACTCGAAGAGACCCAGTACTTC
CASSYIGTLEETQYF
>TRBD2|NA|TRBJ2-2|TRBV11-3
TGTGCCAGTACTACTAGCGGGAGAACCGGGGAGCTGTTTTTT
CASTTSGRTGELFF
>NA|once|TRBJ1-2|TRBV11-1
TGTGCCAGCAGCTTAGGTGGAGCCTACACCTTC
CASSLGGAYTF
>NA|NA|TRBJ2-5|TRBV6-6
TGTGCCAGCAGTTTCCTTGGAGGTCAAGAGACCCAGTACTTC
CASSFLGGQETQYF
>TRBD1|NA|TRBJ1-5|TRBV7-2
TGTGCCAGCAGCAGCGACAGGGGTTGGAATCAGCCCCAGCATTTT
CASSSDRGWNQPQHF
>TRBD2|NA|TRBJ2-3|TRBV24-1
TGTGCCACCACCCGGGAGGGAACCTCACGGGATACGCAGTATTTT
CATTREGTSRDTQYF